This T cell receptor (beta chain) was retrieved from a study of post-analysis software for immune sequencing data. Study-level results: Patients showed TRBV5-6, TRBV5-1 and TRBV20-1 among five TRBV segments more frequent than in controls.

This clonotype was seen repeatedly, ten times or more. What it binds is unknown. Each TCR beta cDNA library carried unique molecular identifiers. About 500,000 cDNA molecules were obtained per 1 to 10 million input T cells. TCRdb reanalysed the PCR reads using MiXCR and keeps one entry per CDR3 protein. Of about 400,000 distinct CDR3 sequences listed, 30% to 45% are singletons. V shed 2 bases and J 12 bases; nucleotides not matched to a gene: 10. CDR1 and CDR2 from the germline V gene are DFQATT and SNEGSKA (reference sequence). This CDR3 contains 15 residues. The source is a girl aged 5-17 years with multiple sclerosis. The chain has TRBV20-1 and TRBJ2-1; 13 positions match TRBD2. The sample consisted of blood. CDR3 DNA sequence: TGCAGTGCTAGAACGGGGACTAGCGGGGCCCAGTGGCAGTTCTTC. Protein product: CSARTGTSGAQWQFF.